One and the same sample provided the 27 T cell receptor beta chains below, sequenced in a study of blood T cells in healthy people across ages. Next came a second PCR, run for about 7 to 12 cycles, which used a sample-barcoded 5' primer along with a J-beta primer mix. Using its own MiXCR run on the 5' RACE reads, TCRdb lists one record per CDR3 protein. This table has just under 900,000 distinct CDR3 sequences, under 35% appearing once. Sequenced sample: blood. The receptor set was obtained from a woman aged 80 or older in good health.

V gene TRBV3-1 combines with J gene TRBJ2-7; D could derive from TRBD1 or TRBD2 (5 bases each). Germline lookup yields CDR1 LGHDT and CDR2 YNNKEL (reference sequence). The V gene lost 4 bases and the J gene lost 3 bases, with 10 bases spanning the gap. The CDR3 loop spans 13 amino acids. CDR3 nucleotide sequence: TGTGCCAGCAGCCGGGACCTAAACTACGAGCAGTACTTC. It codes for CASSRDLNYEQYF.

CDR3: CASTPGYGADTQYF. As DNA, the CDR3 is TGTGCCAGCACCCCAGGGTATGGGGCAGATACGCAGTATTTT. V gene TRBV6-1 combines with J gene TRBJ2-3; D may be TRBD1 (5 bases). The length of the CDR3 is 14 residues. Germline V gene sequence: CDR1 MNHNS, CDR2 SASEGT. V was shortened by 7 bases and J by 4 bases, with 15 bases between the two germline ends.

This clonotype was counted only a few times. This chain uses TRBV5-1 with TRBJ2-2, with 9 bases lining up with TRBD1. The V gene's germline CDR1 is SGHRS and CDR2 YFSETQ. This CDR3 comprises 14 residues. Losses at the gene ends were 7 bases for V and 4 bases for J; bases not matched to a gene: 5. The CDR3 region has the DNA TGCGCCAGCTCCACAGGGGGCATCACCGGGGAGCTGTTTTTT. Its translation: CASSTGGITGELFF.

The chain employs TRBV20-1 and TRBJ2-1; D not certain. The germline gives CDR1 DFQATT, CDR2 SNEGSKA (reference sequence). The CDR3 runs 11 residues. V lost 1 base and J lost 10, with 8 bases in between. Written as DNA, the CDR3 is TGCAGTGCTAGAGTACGGCTAGAGCAGTTCTTC. Protein sequence: CSARVRLEQFF.

CDR3 protein: CATSSLNTGELFF. CDR3 DNA sequence: TGTGCCACCAGCAGCCTGAACACCGGGGAGCTGTTTTTT. The V call is TRBV15, the J call TRBJ2-2; D ambiguous. The CDR3 contains 13 residues. Trimming removed 3 bases at V and 1 base at J, with 3 bases between. Germline V lookup: CDR1 LNHNV, CDR2 YYDKDF (reference sequence).

This chain links TRBV6-5 with TRBJ2-2; D might be TRBD1 (6 bases). This CDR3 is 12 amino acids long. Germline lookup yields CDR1 MNHEY and CDR2 SVGAGI. Trimming removed 6 bases at V and 6 bases at J, with 8 bases between. CDR3 residues: CASRQGSGELFF. CDR3 nucleotides: TGTGCCAGCAGACAGGGCTCCGGGGAGCTGTTTTTT.

As to this clonotype: A read error may explain this, as a much larger clone is one base away. CDR3 sequence (DNA): TGTGCCAGCAGTGAAGGGGTTTTCCATACCTACAATGAGCAGTTCTTC. Residues: CASSEGVFHTYNEQFF. This chain connects TRBV2 to TRBJ2-1; D uncertain. CDR1 and CDR2 from the germline V gene are SNHLY and FYNNEI. The CDR3 is 16 amino acids. V gave up 1 base and J gave up 2 bases, with 12 bases separating them.

Only one count was recorded for this clonotype. The genes are TRBV7-9 and TRBJ2-4, with a tentative D call TRBD2 (6 bases). The closer fit of TRBJ2-5 to the DNA end suggests the J call may be wrong. Per the germline V gene, CDR1 is SEHNR and CDR2 is FQNEAQ (reference sequence). The CDR3 runs to 15 residues. CDR3 DNA sequence: TGTGCCAGCAGCTTAGGTTTTAAGGGAGGAGAGACCCAGTACTTC. Encoded protein: CASSLGFKGGETQYF.

Ten or more counts support this clonotype. This chain joins TRBV5-1 and TRBJ2-1; tentatively, D is TRBD2 (6 bases). The V end was cut by 1 base, the J end by 3 bases, with 11 bases between. The CDR3 has 15 residues. Germline loops: CDR1 SGHRS, CDR2 YFSETQ. The CDR3 protein is CASSLWGVNYNEQFF. The CDR3 DNA reads TGCGCCAGCAGCTTGTGGGGGGTCAACTACAATGAGCAGTTCTTC.

This clonotype has only a few counts. A much larger clone differs from this one at a single base, so this may be a read error. The V gene is TRBV7-9, the J gene TRBJ2-1; no definite D call. Trimming stripped 2 bases from V and 8 bases from J, with 7 bases between. The germline CDR1 and CDR2 sequences are SEHNR and FQNEAQ (reference sequence). The CDR3 covers 12 residues. The CDR3 loop is CASSLHEYEQFF. In nucleotides, the CDR3 is TGTGCCAGCAGCTTACACGAGTATGAGCAGTTCTTC.

The chain has TRBV6-1 and TRBJ2-7; the match to TRBD1 covers 12 bases. There are 14 residues in the CDR3. The germline gives CDR1 MNHNS, CDR2 SASEGT. The CDR3 bases are TGTGTCAGCATAAGGGACAGGGGGCCCTACGAGCAGTACGTC. Its translation: CVSIRDRGPYEQYV.

About this clonotype itself: One junction end does not reproduce the germline sequence, and a read error may be involved. The chain uses TRBV24-1 and TRBJ2-3; D is possibly TRBD2 (5 bases). The CDR3 consists of 15 residues. Germline V CDR1 and CDR2: KGHDR, SFDVKD. This chain's CDR3 is CATSGEPSREYTRYF. In DNA form, the CDR3 reads TGTGCCACCAGTGGGGAGCCTTCGAGAGAATATACGCGGTATTTT.

This clonotype occurred many times. The V call is TRBV27, the J call TRBJ1-6, with TRBD1 matching 7 bases. CDR1 and CDR2 from the germline V gene are MNHEY and SMNVEV (reference sequence). This CDR3 is built from 16 residues. V lost 5 bases, J lost 6 bases, and 10 bases stayed unmatched. CDR3 sequence (DNA): TGTGCCAGCAGTCCCCTTGAACAGGGGTTTAATTCACCCCTCCACTTT. Protein: CASSPLEQGFNSPLHF.

This clonotype was picked up many times. The chain combines TRBV9 with TRBJ2-1; D gene uncertain. This CDR3 spans 12 amino acids. Germline V lookup: CDR1 SGDLS, CDR2 YYNGEE. Trimming left V 0 bases short and J 10 bases short, with 8 bases between. CDR3 nucleotide sequence: TGTGCCAGCAGCGTAGGGGCCAACGAGCAGTTCTTC. It specifies CASSVGANEQFF.

This clonotype appeared a few times. The chain couples TRBV7-2 to TRBJ1-5, with a possible D match to TRBD1 (5 bases). The CDR3 covers 14 residues. Trimming took 7 bases from V and 4 from J, leaving 14 bases between them. Germline V CDR1 and CDR2: SGHTA, FQGNSA. The DNA for the CDR3 is TGTGCCAGCAACTTCGCAGGGTTAAATCAGCCCCAGCATTTT. It encodes CASNFAGLNQPQHF.

The table lists this clonotype with many counts. V gene TRBV7-2 combines with J gene TRBJ2-3; possibly TRBD2 for D (5 bases). CDR1 and CDR2 (germline): SGHTA, FQGNSA. V lost 1 base to trimming and J lost 4 bases, with 9 bases between them. The CDR3 extends over 14 amino acids. Here the CDR3 DNA reads TGTGCCAGCAGCTTAGGCCTACTAGCAGATACGCAGTATTTT. As protein: CASSLGLLADTQYF.

Ten or more counts support this clonotype. The rearrangement uses TRBV20-1 and TRBJ2-1, with a possible D match to TRBD1 (6 bases). The V end lost 5 bases, the J end lost 3 bases, and 20 bases lay between the germline ends. The CDR3 has 16 residues. Germline CDR1 and CDR2: DFQATT and SNEGSKA (reference sequence). CDR3 loop: CSAPKVGQGGYNEQFF. CDR3 coding DNA: TGCAGTGCTCCCAAAGTGGGACAAGGGGGCTACAATGAGCAGTTCTTC.

About this clonotype: This may be a read error, as it is one base from a much larger clone. The J gene is TRBJ2-1, the V gene TRBV6-5; TRBD2 might be the D (5 bases). Germline assignment: CDR1 MNHEY and CDR2 SVGAGI. The CDR3 totals 15 residues. CDR3 in amino acids: CTSGASLPQYNEQFF. The CDR3 DNA follows: TGTACCAGCGGAGCCTCCTTACCCCAGTACAATGAGCAGTTCTTC.

About this clonotype: Just one base apart from a much larger clone, this may be a read error. The chain couples TRBV6-6 to TRBJ2-7; the D gene is possibly TRBD1 (6 bases). The end of the DNA is better explained by TRBJ2-5, so the J call may be wrong. CDR3 length: 16 residues. Germline CDR1 MNHNY, CDR2 SVGAGI (reference sequence). The DNA of the CDR3 is TGTGCCAGCAGTTACTCGACAACAGGGAATCTAGAGACCCAGTACTTC. Translating it yields CASSYSTTGNLETQYF.

CDR3 sequence (DNA): TGTGCCAGCAGCCAAGAACAAACGAGAAGGAATTCACCCCTCCACTTT. Protein sequence: CASSQEQTRRNSPLHF. This chain links TRBV3-1 with TRBJ1-6; no reliable D call. Per the germline V gene, CDR1 is LGHDT and CDR2 is YNNKEL (reference sequence). This CDR3 contains 16 residues. V gave up 0 bases and J gave up 7 bases, with 13 bases separating them.

Details on this clonotype: A much larger clone sits a single nucleotide away, making a read error possible. The rearrangement links TRBV30 to TRBJ2-1; D remains unclear. Germline V lookup: CDR1 GTSNPN, CDR2 SVGIG (reference sequence). The CDR3 consists of 13 residues. V lost 2 bases and J 6 bases, leaving 11 bases between the germline ends. The CDR3 DNA sequence: TGTGCCTGGAGTATGAATATCCGCAATGAGCAGTTCTTC. Its translation is CAWSMNIRNEQFF.

This clonotype was found many times. The genes are TRBV20-1 and TRBJ2-7; TRBD2 aligns across 7 bases. This CDR3 is built from 12 residues. Germline CDR1 reads DFQATT; CDR2 reads SNEGSKA (reference sequence). J gave up 10 bases and V 2 bases, and 8 bases lay outside the gene matches. As DNA, the CDR3 is TGCAGTGCTAGAACCCCGGGACTATTACAGTACTTC. It codes for CSARTPGLLQYF.

The table lists this clonotype with a few counts. The rearrangement links TRBV5-4 to TRBJ1-6, with D maybe TRBD1 (5 bases). The length of the CDR3 is 15 residues. Trimming stripped 4 bases from V and 9 bases from J, with 17 bases between. The germline V gene encodes CDR1 SGHNT and CDR2 YYREEE (reference sequence). The CDR3 DNA sequence: TGTGCCAGCAGCCCGCTCGGGGGGGAAGGTTCACCCCTCCACTTT. Translation: CASSPLGGEGSPLHF.

This clonotype was seen only a few times. This chain joins TRBV28 and TRBJ1-5; a possible D gene is TRBD1 (6 bases). This CDR3 has 15 residues. Trimming left V 6 bases short and J 4 bases short, with 16 bases between. Germline V gives CDR1 MDHEN, CDR2 SYDVKM. The DNA of the CDR3 is TGTGCCAGCAGGGGTGGACAGCGGAGGAATCAGCCCCAGCATTTT. Translating gives CASRGGQRRNQPQHF.

This clonotype was found many times. The chain joins TRBV28 to TRBJ2-5; D possibly corresponds to TRBD2 (6 bases). Germline V gives CDR1 MDHEN, CDR2 SYDVKM. The CDR3 sequence is 13 residues long. The V gene lost 6 bases and the J gene lost 1 base, with 9 bases spanning the gap. The CDR3 spells CASRSGGQETQYF. In nucleotides, the CDR3 is TGTGCCAGCAGATCCGGGGGCCAAGAGACCCAGTACTTC. Based on the CDR3 plus reference TRBV28 and TRBJ2-5, the full variable domain is DVKVTQSSRYLVKRTGEKVFLECVQDMDHENMFWYRQDPGLGLRLIYFSYDVKMKEKGDIPEGYSVSREKKERFSLILESASTNQTSMYLCASRSGGQETQYFGPGTRLLVL.

This clonotype was found a few times. This chain connects TRBV6-5 to TRBJ1-6; 9 nucleotides line up with TRBD1. Germline loops: CDR1 MNHEY, CDR2 SVGAGI. This CDR3 has 17 residues. J was trimmed by 5 bases and V by 8 bases; bases with no gene match: 13. The CDR3 coding sequence is TGTGCCAGCCGAAACCGGGACAGGGTGTTGGATAATTCACCCCTCCACTTT. It specifies CASRNRDRVLDNSPLHF.

A few counts support this clonotype. This may come from a read error, since a much larger clone is one base off. This rearrangement joins TRBV7-2 to TRBJ1-2; a possible D gene is TRBD1 (5 bases). The CDR3 spans 16 residues. The germline V and J ends were trimmed by 1 base and 7 bases, with 19 bases remaining between them. The germline CDR1 and CDR2 sequences are SGHTA and FQGNSA. This chain's CDR3 is CASSLGPQTASGGYTF. CDR3 nucleotides: TGTGCCAGCAGCTTAGGACCCCAGACAGCCAGTGGTGGCTACACCTTC.